The 8 T cell receptor beta chains reported below all come from one sample, sequenced in a study of blood T cells in healthy people across ages (dated by TCRdb to the mid-2010s). Library preparation was by 5' RACE. Sequenced using an Illumina HiSeq 2500. A second PCR of roughly 6 to 12 cycles was run with a J-beta primer mix and a sample-barcoded 5' primer. In-frame beta chains were kept once TCRdb had trimmed the public reads at Q25 with fastp and called clones with MiXCR. Rows with a matching CDR3 protein are joined into one entry that keeps the most common DNA and genes. This sample holds over 700,000 distinct CDR3 sequences; around 25% were observed only once. Of the sample, just under 9.5% falls within the top ten clones. These data also featured in a second study, about T cells of mothers and their children.

Input material: blood. The receptors shown here come from a boy under 18 in good health.

The chain recombines TRBV11-1 with TRBJ2-5; no reliable D call. V lost 3 bases to trimming and J lost 1 base, with 9 bases between them. Germline V gene lookup returns CDR1 SGHAT and CDR2 FQDESV (reference sequence). The CDR3 runs to 14 residues. Here the CDR3 DNA reads TGTGCCAGCAGCTTCCTCCCCATCCAAGAGACCCAGTACTTC. This translates into CASSFLPIQETQYF. The whole variable domain, remainder taken from reference TRBV11-1 and TRBJ2-5, is EAEVAQSPRYKITEKSQAVAFWCDPISGHATLYWYRQILGQGPELLVQFQDESVVDDSQLPKDRFSAERLKGVDSTLKIQPAELGDSAMYLCASSFLPIQETQYFGPGTRLLVL.

This clonotype was counted a few times. The CDR3 DNA sequence: TGTGCCAGCTCACCCGATCTAGCGGGGGTCACAGATACGCAGTATTTT. Translated: CASSPDLAGVTDTQYF. The V and J genes are TRBV18 and TRBJ2-3; TRBD2 aligns across 10 bases. Losses at the gene ends were 3 bases for V and 2 bases for J; bases not matched to a gene: 5. The CDR3 totals 16 residues. Germline V gives CDR1 KGHSH, CDR2 LQKENI.

The chain couples TRBV25-1 to TRBJ2-6; no clear D. This CDR3 comprises 14 residues. Germline loops: CDR1 MGHDK, CDR2 SYGVNS. V shed 3 bases and J shed 4 bases, with 7 bases lying between them. The CDR3 is CASSDQRGANVLTF. CDR3 DNA: TGTGCCAGCAGTGATCAACGGGGGGCCAACGTCCTGACTTTC.

Notes on this clonotype: The conserved closing phenylalanine or tryptophan is absent in this CDR3, likely reflecting a read error. The V call is TRBV6-5, the J call TRBJ2-5; no firm D call. The last part of the DNA fits TRBJ2-7 better; the J call may be wrong. Germline loops: CDR1 MNHEY, CDR2 SVGAGI. This CDR3 contains 17 residues. CDR3 in amino acids: CASSYSNRRGSSYEQYL. In nucleotides, the CDR3 is TGTGCCAGCAGTTACTCTAATAGAAGAGGCAGCTCCTACGAGCAGTACCTC.

This clonotype was found many times. The rearrangement joins TRBV5-1 to TRBJ2-5; D possibly corresponds to TRBD2 (6 bases). CDR3 length equals 12 residues. V lost 1 base to trimming and J lost 8 bases, with 9 bases between them. Germline CDR1 and CDR2: SGHRS and YFSETQ. The CDR3 region has the DNA TGCGCCAGCAGCTTGTTGGGGGGAACCCAGTACTTC. This codes for CASSLLGGTQYF.

This clonotype was picked up a small number of times. The V gene is TRBV12-3 or TRBV12-4, the J gene TRBJ2-1; D is possibly TRBD2 (5 bases). V lost 6 bases, J lost 2 bases, and 8 bases lay in between. The CDR3 is 13 amino acids. The CDR3 sequence: CASRPGTYNEQFF. In nucleotides, the CDR3 is TGTGCCAGCAGACCCGGGACCTACAATGAGCAGTTCTTC.

This clonotype was observed a handful of times. The CDR3: CASSLIRVTSGRDYNEQFF. CDR3 coding DNA: TGTGCCAGCAGTTTAATAAGGGTGACTAGCGGGAGGGATTACAATGAGCAGTTCTTC. V and J are TRBV12-3 or TRBV12-4 and TRBJ2-1; 14 positions agree with TRBD2. V lost 2 bases and J lost 4; bases outside the gene matches: 10. The CDR3 is 19 residues long.

There are a few counts of this clonotype. The chain uses TRBV11-2 and TRBJ2-4, with 11 bases lining up with TRBD2. The CDR3 contains 17 residues. V gave up 5 bases and J gave up 3 bases; unmatched junction bases: 9. Germline CDR1 is SGHAT and CDR2 is FQNNGV. The CDR3 loop reads CASSPVPGTSGKNIQYF. The CDR3 DNA reads TGTGCCAGCAGCCCCGTTCCCGGGACTAGCGGCAAAAACATTCAGTACTTC. The variable domain in full, completed from reference TRBV11-2 and TRBJ2-4, reads EAGVAQSPRYKIIEKRQSVAFWCNPISGHATLYWYQQILGQGPKLLIQFQNNGVVDDSQLPKDRFSAERLKGVDSTLKIQPAKLEDSAVYLCASSPVPGTSGKNIQYFGAGTRLSVL.